What follows are 5 T cell receptor beta chains derived from one specimen sequenced in a study of blood T cell repertoires in COVID-19. The protocol was immunoSEQ multiplex PCR, while the TCRdb copy is restricted to in-frame clones and leaves out a portion. The data contain about 240,000 clones, 80% to 90% of them seen just once; the ten biggest clones take up 8% to 10%. The sample consisted of PBMCs or T cells enriched from blood (not recorded which). The source of these receptors is a man between 40 and 49 years old who had recovered from COVID-19.

In this sample, this clone turned up many times. V gene TRBV14 combines with J gene TRBJ1-1; D not certain. Germline-derived CDR1 and CDR2 are SGHDN and FVKESK. The CDR3 covers 13 residues. V was cut by 5 bases and J by 1 base, with 8 bases left in between. Here the CDR3 reads CASSVGGNTEAFF. CDR3 sequence (DNA): TGTGCCAGCAGCGTAGGAGGGAACACTGAAGCTTTCTTT.

The chain is built from TRBV5-1 and TRBJ1-1; 12 positions match TRBD1. With V trimmed by 2 bases and J by 0 bases, 2 bases remained unmatched. The germline V gene has CDR1 SGHRS and CDR2 YFSETQ. The CDR3 covers 16 residues. The DNA of the CDR3 is TGCGCCAGCAGCTTACGGGACAGGGGGCTGAACACTGAAGCTTTCTTT. Its translation: CASSLRDRGLNTEAFF.

The rearrangement links TRBV19 to TRBJ2-2, with D maybe TRBD2 (6 bases). Trimming took 6 bases from V and 3 from J, leaving 11 bases between them. CDR3 length: 14 residues. In germline, CDR1 is LNHDA, CDR2 SQIVND (reference sequence). The CDR3 sequence: CASRWGLDTGELFF. The CDR3 region has the DNA TGTGCCAGTAGATGGGGACTTGACACCGGGGAGCTGTTTTTT.

The chain combines TRBV7-2 with TRBJ1-4, with TRBD1 matching over 7 bases. The CDR3 runs 15 residues. Losses at the gene ends were 8 bases for V and 4 bases for J; bases not matched to a gene: 10. Germline V lookup: CDR1 SGHTA, CDR2 FQGNSA. CDR3 loop: CASSSTGLSNEKLFF. DNA for the CDR3: TGTGCCAGCTCCTCGACAGGGTTAAGTAATGAAAAACTGTTTTTT.

The chain carries TRBV6-5 and TRBJ1-2, with 7 bases fitting TRBD1. J gave up 5 bases and V 0 bases, and 9 bases lay outside the gene matches. The germline V gene encodes CDR1 MNHEY and CDR2 SVGAGI. This CDR3 region has 16 residues. Here the CDR3 reads CASSYSGQSPRYGYTF. DNA of the CDR3: TGTGCCAGCAGTTACTCGGGACAGAGCCCTAGGTATGGCTACACCTTC.